This TCR beta chain originates from a study of T-cell reconstitution after alpha-beta-depleted transplantation in children. The V gene end was trimmed by 5 bases and the J gene end by 6 bases; junction bases not matched to a gene: 9. CDR3 length: 14 amino acids. Notes on the study in general: Among T cells one year after transplant, newly produced cells accounted for most counts and diversity. Surviving recipient cells, namely T cells and thymic progenitors, were the source of high day-60 TCRbeta diversity in some patients.

Researchers prepared the TCRbeta library using unique molecular identifiers, the study reports. Each CDR3 protein is one row after TCRdb ran MiXCR on the PCR reads. The table records some 450,000 distinct CDR3 sequences, about 40% of them present only once. This clonotype was detected ten times or more. Its target is not known. This sample comprised PBMCs, obtained before TCRalphabeta/CD19-depleted stem cell transplant. The sequence derives from a girl under 10 years old with aplastic anemia, due to receive a stem cell transplant. This rearrangement joins TRBV12-3 or TRBV12-4 to TRBJ1-1; 7 bases match TRBD1. The DNA of the CDR3 is TGTGCCAGCAGTCTCAGACAGGGAGAATCTGAAGCTTTCTTT. It encodes CASSLRQGESEAFF.